A selection of T cell receptor beta chains follows, all from one sample in a study of T-cell memory formation after mild COVID-19. TCRdb independently ran MiXCR on the 5' RACE reads; one entry per CDR3 protein. Of approximately 150,000 distinct CDR3 sequences in the sample, about an eighth are singletons; the top ten hold about 3.6%. Sequencing was carried out using PBMCs or a T cell subset sorted from them (not recorded which). The receptors here all came from a man younger than 30 who had mild COVID-19 (a few samples of this study predate the infection). Cell type and time point are not known. The CDR3 runs from the conserved cysteine through the conserved F or W. D genes are given only for firm matches. A row's size may be missing; if present it is once, few, many or a size class.

abundance	d_gene	j_gene	v_gene	CDR3nt	CDR3aa
few	TRBD1	TRBJ1-1	TRBV6-5	TGTGCCAGCAGCTCAGGGGGCGAGGGTGTTACTGAAGCTTTCTTT	CASSSGGEGVTEAFF
NA	NA	TRBJ2-5	TRBV7-9	TGTGCCAGCAGCTCGGACGGCCAAGAGACCCAGTACTTC	CASSSDGQETQYF
few	NA	TRBJ1-1	TRBV5-1	TGCGCCAGCAGCTTGGTTCCACAGCCGAACACTGAAGCTTTCTTT	CASSLVPQPNTEAFF
many	TRBD2	TRBJ2-1	TRBV27	TGTGCCAGCAGTGCCCTGACTAGCGGGGTCTACAATGAGCAGTTCTTC	CASSALTSGVYNEQFF
few	TRBD1	TRBJ1-1	TRBV11-1	TGTGCCAGCAGCTGGGGACAGGGCTTCACTGAAGCTTTCTTT	CASSWGQGFTEAFF
NA	NA	TRBJ1-1	TRBV21-1	TGTGCCAGCAGCAACCGACAGGGGCACATGAACACTGAAGCTTTCTTT	CASSNRQGHMNTEAFF
few	NA	TRBJ2-5	TRBV7-7	TGTGCCAGCAGCTCTGACAGGTCGACGACCCAGTACTTC	CASSSDRSTTQYF
few	NA	TRBJ1-5	TRBV20-1	TGCAGTGCCCCAGTGGGGGGCGGCAATCAGCCCCAGCATTTT	CSAPVGGGNQPQHF
NA	NA	TRBJ2-4	TRBV5-6	TGTGCCAGCAGCTCTCCGGGATACGCCAAAAACATTCAGTACTTC	CASSSPGYAKNIQYF
NA	NA	TRBJ1-4	TRBV7-6	TGTGCCAGCAGCCGGGACCCCCTGGGAAAACTGTTTTTT	CASSRDPLGKLFF
once	TRBD2	TRBJ2-5	TRBV7-8	TGTGCCAGCAGCTTATGGGGTAGCGGGGGCCCTGCCCAAGAGACCCAGTACTTC	CASSLWGSGGPAQETQYF
NA	TRBD1	TRBJ1-2	TRBV29-1	TGCAGCGCCGTCGGGGACAGGGACTCTGGCTACACCTTC	CSAVGDRDSGYTF
NA	TRBD1	TRBJ2-5	TRBV7-2	TGTGCCAGCGGGGGTGGACAGGGGGAGACCCAGTACTTC	CASGGGQGETQYF
NA	NA	TRBJ2-3	TRBV4-3	TGCGCCAGCAGCCAAGATGGTGGGGGGGCCGGTTCGGGCGATACGCAGTATTTT	CASSQDGGGAGSGDTQYF
few	TRBD2	TRBJ2-3	TRBV20-1	TGCAGTGCTGAGACTAGCGGGGGGGAAGATACGCAGTATTTT	CSAETSGGEDTQYF
NA	NA	TRBJ1-6	TRBV5-1	TGCGCCAGCAGCTTTAGTCCTGACCGGGTCGGTTCACCCCTCCACTTT	CASSFSPDRVGSPLHF
NA	NA	TRBJ2-2	TRBV12-3/TRBV12-4	TGTGCCAGCAGCCCACCCCTTCTACTTACTCCGAACACCGGGGAGCTGTTTTTT	CASSPPLLLTPNTGELFF
NA	NA	TRBJ1-1	TRBV6-6	TGTGCCAGCAGTTATGAACAGAGAGTAAGTGAAGCTTTCTTT	CASSYEQRVSEAFF
NA	NA	TRBJ2-3	TRBV29-1	TGCAGCGTCCAGGACAGCGTTACGCAGTATTTT	CSVQDSVTQYF
few	NA	TRBJ1-3	TRBV5-1	TGCGCCAGCAGCTTGGAATGGGGAGCGGGAAACACCATATATTTT	CASSLEWGAGNTIYF
few	TRBD1	TRBJ2-2	TRBV5-1	TGCGCCAGCAGCTCTAGACCTGGGACAGGGATAAACACCGGGGAGCTGTTTTTT	CASSSRPGTGINTGELFF
NA	TRBD2	TRBJ2-3	TRBV9	TGTGCCAGCAGCGCCCAATCTTCTAGCGGGGGGGCGTACCCGCAGTATTTT	CASSAQSSSGGAYPQYF
NA	NA	TRBJ2-3	TRBV29-1	TGCAGCGTTGAAGATCGGCACAGTAGCACAGATACGCAGTATTTT	CSVEDRHSSTDTQYF
many	TRBD1	TRBJ2-5	TRBV5-1	TGCGCCAGCAGCTTGGAACCAGGGGGCCTCCAAGAGACCCAGTACTTC	CASSLEPGGLQETQYF
NA	TRBD1	TRBJ1-3	TRBV5-1	TGCGCCAGCAGCCGGGACAGGGGGCTCGGAAACACCATATATTTT	CASSRDRGLGNTIYF
NA	NA	TRBJ2-7	TRBV7-6	TGTGCCAGCAGCCCCCCCGGGGGGCGCCTCTCCTACGAGCAGTACTTC	CASSPPGGRLSYEQYF
few	NA	TRBJ1-4	TRBV12-3/TRBV12-4	TGTGCCAGCACCTTCGCGGGGACAACTAATGAAAAACTGTTTTTT	CASTFAGTTNEKLFF
NA	NA	TRBJ2-1	TRBV9	TGTGCCAGCAGCGACAGGGCTCGACACAATGAGCAGTTCTTC	CASSDRARHNEQFF
few	TRBD1	TRBJ2-1	TRBV5-6	TGTGCCAGCAGCCTGGACAGGGGTAGTTTTACCTACAATGAGCAGTTCTTC	CASSLDRGSFTYNEQFF
NA	NA	TRBJ1-2	TRBV6-5	TGTGCCAGCAGTTACTCGACTGGGACATCGGGTGGCTACACCTTC	CASSYSTGTSGGYTF
many	NA	TRBJ2-1	TRBV7-2	TGTGCCAGCAGCCCCCCGGGTCGCTCCTACAATGAGCAGTTCTTC	CASSPPGRSYNEQFF
few	NA	TRBJ2-2	TRBV5-1	TGCGCCAGCAGGGAAGCCCGGTGGGGGCAATCCGGGGAGCTGTTTTTT	CASREARWGQSGELFF
NA	TRBD1	TRBJ1-2	TRBV6-6	TGTGCCAGCAGTTACGGGACAGGGATGGACTACACCTTC	CASSYGTGMDYTF
NA	TRBD1	TRBJ1-5	TRBV20-1	TGCAGTGCTGGGACAGGGGGCCATCAGCCCCAGCATTTT	CSAGTGGHQPQHF
few	TRBD2	TRBJ2-3	TRBV20-1	TGCAGGGGACTAGCGGGGGGCGATACAGATACGCAGTATTTT	CRGLAGGDTDTQYF
many	NA	TRBJ2-1	TRBV7-9	TGTGCCAGCAGCCAGCACCGCCTGGGTAATGAGCAGTTCTTC	CASSQHRLGNEQFF
many	NA	TRBJ2-1	TRBV6-4	TGTGCCAGCAGTGAGGACACCTACAATGAGCAGTTCTTC	CASSEDTYNEQFF
NA	TRBD1	TRBJ2-3	TRBV6-5	TGTGCCAGCAGTTACTCGAGCGACAGGGCAGATACGCAGTATTTT	CASSYSSDRADTQYF
NA	TRBD1	TRBJ1-4	TRBV12-3/TRBV12-4	TGTGCCAGCAGTCTACACAGGGGAGGCATAGCTGAAAAACTGTTTTTT	CASSLHRGGIAEKLFF
few	NA	TRBJ2-5	TRBV7-2	TGTGCCAGCAGCCCCGGGGGGCCGACCCAGTACTTC	CASSPGGPTQYF
few	NA	TRBJ1-2	TRBV15	TGTGCCACCAGCAGTCAGGGAGGCGGCTACACCTTC	CATSSQGGGYTF
few	NA	TRBJ2-1	TRBV29-1	TGCAGCGTCCACGAACTTGGGCAGTTCTTC	CSVHELGQFF
NA	TRBD1	TRBJ1-2	TRBV6-5	TGTGCCAGCAGTTACGACCACAGGGGTAACTATGGCTACACCTTC	CASSYDHRGNYGYTF
NA	NA	TRBJ1-2	TRBV4-1	TGCGCCAGCACAGGACACCAGAACTATGGCTACACCTTC	CASTGHQNYGYTF
few	NA	TRBJ2-7	TRBV5-1	TGCGCCAGCAGCTTGGGCGGTGGTGACGAGCAGTACTTC	CASSLGGGDEQYF
NA	TRBD2	TRBJ2-3	TRBV12-3/TRBV12-4	TGTGCCTCCATTTCCCGACTAGCGGGGGCCACAGATACGCAGTATTTT	CASISRLAGATDTQYF
few	NA	TRBJ1-1	TRBV11-2	TGTGCCAGCAGCCTATTAAACACAAGGACACAAAGAGACACTGAAGCTTTCTTT	CASSLLNTRTQRDTEAFF
NA	NA	TRBJ2-1	TRBV5-4	TGTGCCAGCAGCTTGGTACAGGTTCAATACAATGAGCAGTTCTTC	CASSLVQVQYNEQFF
few	NA	TRBJ2-5	TRBV7-7	TGTGCTAGCAGCCCGCCGCCGTGGGAGACCCAGTACTTC	CASSPPPWETQYF
NA	NA	TRBJ1-1	TRBV29-1	TGCAGCGGCCGGTGGGGCCAGATCTCTGAAGCTTTCTTT	CSGRWGQISEAFF
few	NA	TRBJ1-1	TRBV18	TGTGCCAGCTCCCCAGTATGGGGGGCGGACACTGAAGCTTTCTTT	CASSPVWGADTEAFF
NA	TRBD1	TRBJ2-3	TRBV20-1	TGCAGTGCCGACCAGGGACAGAGCACAGATACGCAGTATTTT	CSADQGQSTDTQYF
NA	NA	TRBJ1-2	TRBV5-1	TGCGCCAGCACCCTGTCAGGGGAGGGTGGCTACACCTTC	CASTLSGEGGYTF
NA	NA	TRBJ2-5	TRBV12-3/TRBV12-4	TGTGCCAGCAGTTTATGGTCCCGGCAAGAGACCCAGTACTTC	CASSLWSRQETQYF